This T cell receptor (beta chain) appears in the sequencing data of a study of Ad26.COV2.S vaccination and SARS-CoV-2 variants. The wider study: The trial was COV1001 and the donor's arm was Ad26.COV2.S.

Germline V gene data show CDR1 as MNHEY and CDR2 as SVGAGI. This CDR3 region has 14 residues. Treatment specified: around 19 received Ad26.COV2.S at low or high dose, single or two shots; about 5 received placebo; per-sample allocation not given. At day 63 after the first vaccine or placebo injection, samples were drawn. This clone has just a few counts. Its antigen remains unknown. One end of the junction is discordant with germline, which a read error may explain. Some clones are missing from TCRdb's copy, which holds only in-frame ones; the method was immunoSEQ multiplex PCR. The table records about 440,000 clones, around nine tenths of them present only once. Study findings and constraints: Ad26.COV2.S recipients had broader spike-specific TCRs (P = 0.0014). Once vaccination had occurred, spike-specific CD8+ and CD4+ T cell responses reportedly showed substantial breadth.

The TCR comes from a person aged 18-65 years who received the Ad26.COV2.S COVID-19 vaccine or a placebo. The rearrangement joins TRBV6-5 to TRBJ1-2; D may be TRBD1 (5 bases). This sample comprised peripheral blood, obtained in a trial of Ad26.COV2.S vaccine versus placebo. The CDR3 here is CASRYFGGERGYTF. The CDR3 coding sequence is TGTGCCAGCAGGTACTTCGGAGGGGAGAGAGGCTACACCTTC.